Each of the 20 T cell receptor beta chains below was sequenced from the same sample in a study of blood T cell repertoires in COVID-19. Clones were read by immunoSEQ multiplex PCR, and TCRdb kept only the in-frame ones, dropping some. The sample includes tens of thousands of clones, almost 85% of them seen just once. Sequenced material: peripheral blood. These receptors were taken from an elderly woman with acute or convalescent COVID-19.

The CDR3 spells CASSLYNRDNSPLHF. The DNA of the CDR3 is TGTGCCAGCAGCTTGTATAACAGGGACAATTCACCCCTCCACTTT. The rearrangement joins TRBV5-6 to TRBJ1-6; weak D call: TRBD1 (6 bases). The CDR3 has 15 amino acids. Germline values: CDR1 SGHDT, CDR2 YYEEEE. V gave up 1 base and J gave up 7 bases, with 12 bases separating them.

This chain links TRBV5-6 with TRBJ2-1; 16 nucleotides align to TRBD2. From germline, CDR1 is SGHDT and CDR2 YYEEEE. The CDR3 spans 17 residues. V gave up 3 bases and J gave up 7 bases; unmatched junction bases: 7. The CDR3 DNA reads TGTGCCAGCAGCTACGGGACTAGCGGGGGGGCCTTGAATGAGCAGTTCTTC. Translating it yields CASSYGTSGGALNEQFF.

This clone was seen a handful of times. The chain recombines TRBV19 with TRBJ2-2; 11 nucleotides line up with TRBD1. Germline V gene sequence: CDR1 LNHDA, CDR2 SQIVND (reference sequence). The CDR3 sequence is 16 residues long. V lost 3 bases, J lost 6 bases, and 6 bases stayed unmatched. The CDR3 DNA is TGTGCCAGTAGTATCGTCGGGACAGGGGGTTCCGGGGAGCTGTTTTTT. Translated, it gives CASSIVGTGGSGELFF.

Worth noting for this clone: Other DNA variants within this sample encode the same CDR3. The gene calls are TRBV5-1 and TRBJ1-1; a weak D match, TRBD1 (5 bases). Germline CDR1 and CDR2: SGHRS and YFSETQ. The ends were cut back, 3 bases at V and 0 bases at J, with 9 bases in the middle. The CDR3 totals 14 residues. CDR3 coding DNA: TGCGCCAGCAGCTCGGACACCTTGAACACTGAAGCTTTCTTT. It specifies CASSSDTLNTEAFF.

The chain carries TRBV27 and TRBJ2-4; 9 positions agree with TRBD1. V lost 5 bases and J lost 3; bases outside the gene matches: 23. The CDR3 has 21 amino acids. Looked up from germline, CDR1 is MNHEY and CDR2 is SMNVEV (reference sequence). The CDR3 loop is CASSARSRTGVDGLVKNIQYF. The CDR3 DNA reads TGTGCCAGCAGTGCAAGGAGCAGGACAGGGGTTGATGGGTTAGTCAAAAACATTCAGTACTTC.

This clone is a singleton in its sample. The chain links TRBV5-4 to TRBJ2-3, with D possibly TRBD2 on 6 matching bases. V gave up 3 bases and J gave up 2 bases, with 13 bases separating them. CDR3 length: 15 amino acids. Looked up from germline, CDR1 is SGHNT and CDR2 is YYREEE (reference sequence). The CDR3 DNA reads as TGTGCCAGCAGCTCTTGGGGGGAGATCACAGATACGCAGTATTTT. Amino acids: CASSSWGEITDTQYF. Together with reference TRBV5-4 and TRBJ2-3, the CDR3 gives the full variable domain: ETGVTQSPTHLIKTRGQQVTLRCSSQSGHNTVSWYQQALGQGPQFIFQYYREEENGRGNFPPRFSGLQFPNYSSELNVNALELDDSALYLCASSSWGEITDTQYFGPGTRLTVL.

The V call is TRBV6-5, the J call TRBJ2-5; D uncertain. V was trimmed by 5 bases and J by 2 bases, leaving 12 bases between them. This CDR3 has 14 amino acids. Germline loops: CDR1 MNHEY, CDR2 SVGAGI. CDR3 sequence reads: CASSKRHRQETQYF. In DNA form, the CDR3 reads TGTGCCAGCAGTAAAAGACACCGACAAGAGACCCAGTACTTC.

V gene TRBV5-1 combines with J gene TRBJ2-1; a weak D match, TRBD1 (6 bases). The CDR3 is 15 amino acids. Trimming pared 4 bases from V and 7 bases from J, leaving 18 bases between. Germline assignment: CDR1 SGHRS and CDR2 YFSETQ. The CDR3 DNA reads TGCGCCAGCAGCCTGACCGGACAGTCCGTGAATGAGCAGTTCTTC. This encodes CASSLTGQSVNEQFF.

The table lists this clone with a count of one. This chain joins TRBV3-1 (or the pseudogene TRBV3-2) and TRBJ2-1, with 14 bases aligning to TRBD2. The V gene end was trimmed by 5 bases and the J gene end by 6 bases; junction bases not matched to a gene: 6. The CDR3 spans 16 residues. CDR1 is LGHDT, CDR2 YNNKEL, per germline (reference sequence). The CDR3 here is CASSVTSGRAANEQFF. In DNA, the CDR3 is TGTGCCAGCAGCGTGACTAGCGGGAGGGCCGCCAATGAGCAGTTCTTC.

The chain joins TRBV6-1 to TRBJ2-3, with 10 bases lining up with TRBD2. The CDR3 extends over 15 amino acids. Germline V gives CDR1 MNHNS, CDR2 SASEGT. V lost 2 bases and J lost 3; bases outside the gene matches: 2. The CDR3 region is CASSELAGDTDTQYF. The CDR3 DNA sequence: TGTGCCAGCAGTGAACTAGCGGGGGATACAGATACGCAGTATTTT.

This clone was seen repeatedly, ten times or more. The chain links TRBV25-1 to TRBJ1-2; a weak D match, TRBD1 (5 bases). The CDR3 length is 14 residues. Trimming removed 6 bases from V and 1 base from J, with 12 bases in between. CDR1 and CDR2 (germline): MGHDK, SYGVNS. The CDR3 loop reads CASSEGGDNYGYTF. CDR3 coding DNA: TGTGCCAGCAGCGAGGGAGGGGATAACTATGGCTACACCTTC.

In this sample, this clone turned up a few times. The chain carries TRBV3-1 (or the pseudogene TRBV3-2) and TRBJ2-3, with 8 positions matching TRBD2. The V and J ends lost 2 bases and 3 bases, in that order; junction bases with no gene match: 1. Per the germline V gene, CDR1 is LGHDT and CDR2 is YNNKEL (reference sequence). CDR3 length: 14 amino acids. The CDR3 is CASSQRGGTDTQYF. For the CDR3, the DNA is TGTGCCAGCAGCCAACGGGGGGGGACAGATACGCAGTATTTT.

The rearrangement links TRBV5-1 to TRBJ2-5, with 11 bases lining up with TRBD2. This CDR3 spans 15 amino acids. CDR1 is SGHRS and CDR2 is YFSETQ in the germline V gene. V lost 2 bases and J lost 5; bases outside the gene matches: 5. CDR3 in amino acids: CASSFGTSGGETQYF. CDR3 nucleotide sequence: TGCGCCAGCAGCTTCGGGACTAGCGGCGGGGAGACCCAGTACTTC.

This clone was seen only a few times. V usage is TRBV6-1 and J usage is TRBJ1-1, with D unresolved. V was pared by 2 bases and J by 0 bases, with 10 bases between. Germline CDR1 is MNHNS and CDR2 is SASEGT. The CDR3 sequence is 15 residues long. Written as DNA, the CDR3 is TGTGCCAGCAGTGAATTTCCGGGGATGAACACTGAAGCTTTCTTT. This codes for CASSEFPGMNTEAFF.

This chain connects TRBV18 to TRBJ1-5, with D possibly TRBD1 on 6 matching bases. In germline, CDR1 is KGHSH, CDR2 LQKENI. V gave up 0 bases and J gave up 3 bases, with 6 bases separating them. This CDR3 is 14 amino acids long. The CDR3 bases are TGTGCCAGCTCACCACCGGGGGCCAATCAGCCCCAGCATTTT. It is translated as CASSPPGANQPQHF.

This clone turned up a few times. The V gene is TRBV9, the J gene TRBJ2-2; 11 bases map to TRBD2. After removal of 7 bases from V and 6 bases from J, the junction contained 11 bases not matched to a gene. Germline V CDR1 and CDR2: SGDLS, YYNGEE. The CDR3 loop spans 16 amino acids. CDR3 sequence (DNA): TGTGCCAGCGGCCCTACTAGCGGGGGCTGGGCCGGGGAGCTGTTTTTT. This sequence encodes CASGPTSGGWAGELFF.

The rearrangement joins TRBV27 to TRBJ2-7; D is perhaps TRBD2 (5 bases). Per the germline V gene, CDR1 is MNHEY and CDR2 is SMNVEV (reference sequence). The CDR3 runs 13 residues. V was cut by 4 bases and J by 3 bases, with 10 bases left in between. The CDR3: CASSSERNYEQYF. In nucleotides, the CDR3 is TGTGCCAGCAGTTCTGAGCGGAACTACGAGCAGTACTTC.

V usage is TRBV6-5 and J usage is TRBJ2-6; no clear D. The V end lost 2 bases, the J end lost 3 bases, and 2 bases lay between the germline ends. CDR1 MNHEY and CDR2 SVGAGI come from the germline V gene. This CDR3 spans 13 amino acids. CDR3 loop: CASSYLGANVLTF. The CDR3 DNA follows: TGTGCCAGCAGTTACCTTGGGGCCAACGTCCTGACTTTC.

V usage is TRBV5-4 and J usage is TRBJ1-1; D not certain. The germline V gene encodes CDR1 SGHNT and CDR2 YYREEE (reference sequence). The V gene lost 9 bases and the J gene lost 0 bases, with 12 bases spanning the gap. The CDR3 has 13 residues. Here the CDR3 reads CATGGVMNTEAFF. The CDR3 DNA sequence: TGTGCCACTGGAGGAGTAATGAACACTGAAGCTTTCTTT. The full variable domain, in which reference TRBV5-4 and TRBJ1-1 provide the parts outside the CDR3, is ETGVTQSPTHLIKTRGQQVTLRCSSQSGHNTVSWYQQALGQGPQFIFQYYREEENGRGNFPPRFSGLQFPNYSSELNVNALELDDSALYLCATGGVMNTEAFFGQGTRLTVV.

The gene calls are TRBV3-1 (or the pseudogene TRBV3-2) and TRBJ1-5, with D perhaps matching TRBD1 (5 bases). The CDR3 consists of 16 residues. Germline V gives CDR1 LGHDT, CDR2 YNNKEL (reference sequence). V was pared by 4 bases and J by 4 bases, with 17 bases between. CDR3 loop: CASSLGTPGGNQPQHF. The CDR3 nucleotides read TGTGCCAGCAGCCTCGGGACTCCTGGAGGGAATCAGCCCCAGCATTTT.